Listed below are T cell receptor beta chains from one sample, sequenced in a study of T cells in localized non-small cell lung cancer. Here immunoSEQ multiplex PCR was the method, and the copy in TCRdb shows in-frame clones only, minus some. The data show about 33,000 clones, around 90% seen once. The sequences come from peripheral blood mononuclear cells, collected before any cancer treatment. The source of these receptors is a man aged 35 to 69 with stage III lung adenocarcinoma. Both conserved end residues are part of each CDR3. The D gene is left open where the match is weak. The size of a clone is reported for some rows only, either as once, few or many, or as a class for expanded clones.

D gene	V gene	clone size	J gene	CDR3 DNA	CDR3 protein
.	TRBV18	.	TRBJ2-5	TGTGCCAGCTCACCGGGGTTGCAAGAGACCCAGTACTTC	CASSPGLQETQYF
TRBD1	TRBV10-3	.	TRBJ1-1	TGTGCCATCAGGGAAACAGGGGGATGGTCCACTGAAGCTTTCTTT	CAIRETGGWSTEAFF
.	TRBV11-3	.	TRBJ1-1	TGTGCCAGCAGCCGGGACACCTCGAACACTGAAGCTTTCTTT	CASSRDTSNTEAFF
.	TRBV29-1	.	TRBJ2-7	TGCAGCGTTGCTTCCCCAGGAGAGCAGTACTTC	CSVASPGEQYF
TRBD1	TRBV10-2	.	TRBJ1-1	TGCGCCAGCGTCCCGGGACAGGGAATGAACACTGAAGCTTTCTTT	CASVPGQGMNTEAFF
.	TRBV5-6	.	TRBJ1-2	TGTGCCAGCAGCCCCGGGACACCTAACTATGGCTACACCTTC	CASSPGTPNYGYTF
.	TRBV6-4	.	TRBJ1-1	TGTGCCAGCTCATCGAAGGGTGGAGACACTGAAGCTTTCTTT	CASSSKGGDTEAFF
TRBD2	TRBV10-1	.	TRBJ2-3	TGCGCCAGCAGTGAGGACGCTAACCAGCGGGGGGGCCCAGATACGCAGTATTTT	CASSEDANQRGGPDTQYF
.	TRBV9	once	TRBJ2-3	TGTGCCAGCAGCTTGGCGGCGGTCGCAGATACGCAGTATTTT	CASSLAAVADTQYF
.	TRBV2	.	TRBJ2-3	TGTGCCAGCACCTCAGCCTTATGGGGAAGCACAGATACGCAGTATTTT	CASTSALWGSTDTQYF
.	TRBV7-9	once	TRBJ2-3	TGTGCCAGCAGCCCTTGGGATAGGCAGTATTTT	CASSPWDRQYF
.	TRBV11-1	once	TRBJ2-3	TGTGCCAGCAGCTTAAGTCGCGCGTTGACAGATACGCAGTATTTT	CASSLSRALTDTQYF
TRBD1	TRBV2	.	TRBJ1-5	TGTGCCAGCAGACCCGGGACAGCTAGCAATCAGCCCCAGCATTTT	CASRPGTASNQPQHF
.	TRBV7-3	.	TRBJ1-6	TGTGCCAGCAGCCGCCGTCGGGGAGGGTCTCCGGCACCCCTCCACTTT	CASSRRRGGSPAPLHF
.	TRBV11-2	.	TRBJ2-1	TGTGCCAGCACCGACCGCCGAGGGTACAATGAGCAGTTCTTC	CASTDRRGYNEQFF
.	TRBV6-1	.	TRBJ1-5	TGTGCCAGCAGTGAAAGGGGGGGTGGGAGCAATCAGCCCCAGCATTTT	CASSERGGGSNQPQHF
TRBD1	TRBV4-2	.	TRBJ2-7	TGTGCCAGCAGCCGACACACAGGGGACCCATCCTACGAGCAGTACTTC	CASSRHTGDPSYEQYF
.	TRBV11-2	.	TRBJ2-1	TGTGCCAGCAGGACCCCTTCCGGGGGAAACAATGAGCAGTTCTTC	CASRTPSGGNNEQFF
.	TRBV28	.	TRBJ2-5	TGTGCCAGCAGTTCTTCACAGGGAGGAGAGACCCAGTACTTC	CASSSSQGGETQYF
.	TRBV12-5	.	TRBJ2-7	TGTGCTAGTGGTTTGGTATATGGAGAGGAGTTAGGAAACTACGAGCAGTACTTC	CASGLVYGEELGNYEQYF
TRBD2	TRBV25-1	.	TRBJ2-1	TGTGCCAGCAGTGAATCTTCGAAGGGGAGGGATGAGCAGTTCTTC	CASSESSKGRDEQFF
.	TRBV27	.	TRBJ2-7	TGTGCCAGCAGCTTCCGACAGAATCCCTACGAGCAGTACTTC	CASSFRQNPYEQYF